This T cell receptor beta chain was sequenced in a study of memory CD4+ T cells and cytomegalovirus serostatus. Findings and limits, study-wide: CD4+ memory repertoires contained about two fifths of the roughly 160 reported CMV TCRbeta sequences.

To note about this clone: Its antigen is currently unknown.

Single viable CD3+CD4+CD8-CD45RO+ cells were sorted as the memory CD4+ T cells. Positive selection with CD4 microbeads enriched total CD4+ T cells. The data were produced by immunoSEQ multiplex PCR, yet TCRdb's version contains in-frame clones alone and is incomplete. The sample lists under 50,000 clones, roughly three quarters occurring once. The germline gives CDR1 MDHEN, CDR2 SYDVKM. V was shortened by 2 bases and J by 7 bases, with 17 bases between the two germline ends. This CDR3 has 16 amino acids. This chain joins TRBV28 and TRBJ1-4; TRBD1 is a possible D gene (5 bases). This receptor was identified in an adult in good health and CMV-seronegative. The material sequenced was memory CD4+ T cells from blood. The chain's CDR3 is CASSLATRGASEKLFF. CDR3 DNA: TGTGCCAGCAGTTTAGCTACCCGGGGCGCCAGTGAAAAACTGTTTTTT. Using reference TRBV28 and TRBJ1-4 for the parts outside the CDR3, the full variable domain is DVKVTQSSRYLVKRTGEKVFLECVQDMDHENMFWYRQDPGLGLRLIYFSYDVKMKEKGDIPEGYSVSREKKERFSLILESASTNQTSMYLCASSLATRGASEKLFFGSGTQLSVL.